The text below deals with one T cell receptor (beta chain). Its matching antigen is unknown. The read finishes 3 residues shy of the CDR3 end, and the germline J gene is used to complete it. Libraries were prepared by immunoSEQ multiplex PCR; TCRdb keeps only in-frame clonotypes and omits some of them. The sample includes roughly 48,000 clones. These data originate in a study of T cells in women clearing cervical HPV infection. Findings of the study overall: CIN3+ cases had significantly higher TCR repertoire richness than controls, but evenness did not differ.

The CDR3 spans 12 residues. Germline values: CDR1 SNHLY, CDR2 FYNNEI. V was cut by 6 bases and J by 5 bases, with 10 bases left in between. Each participant carried one incident cervical HPV16 infection only. The specimen sequenced was blood buffy coat. This TCR was sampled from a woman aged 18 to 75 with a cervical HPV16 infection that either progressed to CIN3+ or cleared (not recorded which). The rearrangement links TRBV2 to TRBJ2-5; no clear D. The CDR3 bases that were read are TGTGCCAGCAGACCCACAAGGGAGACC. Amino acids: CASRPTRET. The whole CDR3 protein is CASRPTRETQYF.